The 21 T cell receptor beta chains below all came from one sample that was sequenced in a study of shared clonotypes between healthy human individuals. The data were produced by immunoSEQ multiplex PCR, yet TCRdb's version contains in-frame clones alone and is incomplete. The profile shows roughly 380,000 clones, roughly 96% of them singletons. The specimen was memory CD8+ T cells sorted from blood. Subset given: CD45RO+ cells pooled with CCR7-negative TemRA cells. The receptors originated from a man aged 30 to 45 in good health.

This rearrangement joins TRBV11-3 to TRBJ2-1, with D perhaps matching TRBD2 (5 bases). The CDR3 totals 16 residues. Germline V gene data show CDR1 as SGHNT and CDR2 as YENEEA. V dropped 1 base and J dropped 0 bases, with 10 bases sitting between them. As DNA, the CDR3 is TGTGCCAGCAGCTTAGGGGGAGCGAGCTCCTACAATGAGCAGTTCTTC. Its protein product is CASSLGGASSYNEQFF.

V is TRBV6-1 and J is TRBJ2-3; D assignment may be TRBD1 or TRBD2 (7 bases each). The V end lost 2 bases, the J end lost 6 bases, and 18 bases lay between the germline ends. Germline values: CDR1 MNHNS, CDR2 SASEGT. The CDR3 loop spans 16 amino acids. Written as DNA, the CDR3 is TGTGCCAGCAGTGAATGGGGGAGGGGGCTAGCGGATACGCAGTATTTT. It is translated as CASSEWGRGLADTQYF.

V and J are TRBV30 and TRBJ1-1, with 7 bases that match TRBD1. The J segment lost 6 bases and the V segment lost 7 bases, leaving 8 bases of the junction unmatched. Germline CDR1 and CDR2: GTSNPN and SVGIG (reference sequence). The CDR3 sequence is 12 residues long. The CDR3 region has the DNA TGTGCCTATGGGACAGAAGTCTCTGAAGCTTTCTTT. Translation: CAYGTEVSEAFF.

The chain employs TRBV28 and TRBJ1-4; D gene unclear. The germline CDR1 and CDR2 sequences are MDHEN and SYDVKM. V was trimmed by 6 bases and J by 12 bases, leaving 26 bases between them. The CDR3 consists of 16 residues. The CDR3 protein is CASSYPRRPALWELFF. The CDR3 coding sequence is TGTGCCAGCAGCTACCCCCGGCGGCCTGCGTTGTGGGAACTGTTTTTT.

CDR3 in amino acids: CAISPGTSGKETQYF. CDR3 DNA sequence: TGTGCCATCAGTCCCGGGACTAGCGGGAAAGAGACCCAGTACTTC. The gene calls are TRBV10-3 and TRBJ2-5; TRBD2 matches 13 bases. The CDR3 runs to 15 residues. The germline gives CDR1 ENHRY, CDR2 SYGVKD. The trim removed 5 bases at V and 3 bases at J, leaving 3 bases unmatched.

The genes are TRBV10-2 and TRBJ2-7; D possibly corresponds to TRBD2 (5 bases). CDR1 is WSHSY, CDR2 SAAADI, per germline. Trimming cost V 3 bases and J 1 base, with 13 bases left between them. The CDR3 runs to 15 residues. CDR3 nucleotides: TGCGCCAGCAGTGACTACTTAGCGTCGTCCTACGAGCAGTACTTC. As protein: CASSDYLASSYEQYF.

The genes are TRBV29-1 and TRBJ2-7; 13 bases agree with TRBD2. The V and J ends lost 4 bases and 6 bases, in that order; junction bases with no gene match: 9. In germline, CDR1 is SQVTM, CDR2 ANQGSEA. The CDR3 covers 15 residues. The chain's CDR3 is CSVGDMGLAGSEQYF. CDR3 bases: TGCAGCGTTGGCGATATGGGACTAGCGGGAAGCGAGCAGTACTTC.

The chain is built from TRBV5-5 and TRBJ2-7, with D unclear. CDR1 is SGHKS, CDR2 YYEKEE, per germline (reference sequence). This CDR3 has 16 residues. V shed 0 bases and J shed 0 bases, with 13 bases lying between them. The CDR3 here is CASSLGLNAFSYEQYF. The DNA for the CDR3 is TGTGCCAGCAGCTTGGGACTCAACGCCTTCTCCTACGAGCAGTACTTC.

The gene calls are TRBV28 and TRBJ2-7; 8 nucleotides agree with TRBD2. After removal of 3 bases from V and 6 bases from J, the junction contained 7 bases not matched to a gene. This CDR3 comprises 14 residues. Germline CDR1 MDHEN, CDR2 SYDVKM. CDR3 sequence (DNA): TGTGCCAGCAGTTTCCCGGGACTAGTTCGCGAGCAGTACTTC. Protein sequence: CASSFPGLVREQYF. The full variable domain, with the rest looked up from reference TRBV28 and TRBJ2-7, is DVKVTQSSRYLVKRTGEKVFLECVQDMDHENMFWYRQDPGLGLRLIYFSYDVKMKEKGDIPEGYSVSREKKERFSLILESASTNQTSMYLCASSFPGLVREQYFGPGTRLTVT.

Written as DNA, the CDR3 is TGTGCCAGCAGCTTGTGGGCTAGCGGGAGCTACGAGCAGTACTTC. It translates to CASSLWASGSYEQYF. The rearrangement joins TRBV5-4 to TRBJ2-7; 10 bases are a match to TRBD2. This CDR3 contains 15 residues. Per germline, CDR1 SGHNT and CDR2 YYREEE (reference sequence). Unmatched junction bases numbered 4, after V lost 1 base and J lost 3 bases.

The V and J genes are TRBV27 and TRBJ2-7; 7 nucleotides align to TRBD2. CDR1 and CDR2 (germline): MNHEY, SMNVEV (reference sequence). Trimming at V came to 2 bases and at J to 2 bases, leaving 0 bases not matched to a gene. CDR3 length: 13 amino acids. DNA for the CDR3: TGTGCCAGCAGTTTAGGGAGGGCCTACGAGCAGTACTTC. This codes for CASSLGRAYEQYF.

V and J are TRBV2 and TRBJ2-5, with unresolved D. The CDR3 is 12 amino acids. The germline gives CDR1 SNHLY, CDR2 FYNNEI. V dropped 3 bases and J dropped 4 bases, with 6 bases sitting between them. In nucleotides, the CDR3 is TGTGCCAGCAGTGAGGCACGAGAGACCCAGTACTTC. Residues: CASSEARETQYF. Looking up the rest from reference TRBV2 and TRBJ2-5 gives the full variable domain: EPEVTQTPSHQVTQMGQEVILRCVPISNHLYFYWYRQILGQKVEFLVSFYNNEISEKSEIFDDQFSVERPDGSNFTLKIRSTKLEDSAMYFCASSEARETQYFGPGTRLLVL.

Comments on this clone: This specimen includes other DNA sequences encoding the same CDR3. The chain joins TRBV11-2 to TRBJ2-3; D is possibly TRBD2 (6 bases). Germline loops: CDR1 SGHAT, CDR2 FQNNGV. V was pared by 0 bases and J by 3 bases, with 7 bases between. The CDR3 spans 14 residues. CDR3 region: CASSLDRGTDTQYF. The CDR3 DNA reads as TGTGCCAGCAGCTTAGATCGGGGGACAGATACGCAGTATTTT.

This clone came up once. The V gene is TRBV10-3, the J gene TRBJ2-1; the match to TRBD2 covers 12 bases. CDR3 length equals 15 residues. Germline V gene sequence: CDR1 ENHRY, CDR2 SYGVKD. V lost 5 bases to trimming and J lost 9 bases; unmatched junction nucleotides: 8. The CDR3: CAISQPRTSGTEQFF. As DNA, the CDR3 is TGTGCCATCAGTCAACCACGGACTAGCGGGACTGAGCAGTTCTTC.

In DNA form, the CDR3 reads TGTGCCAGCAGCCCCCCAGGGGCCCGGAGGCCCCAGCATTTT. Translated: CASSPPGARRPQHF. The chain recombines TRBV9 with TRBJ1-5; D may be TRBD1 (6 bases). V lost 4 bases and J 9 bases, leaving 17 bases between the germline ends. The germline V gene has CDR1 SGDLS and CDR2 YYNGEE. This CDR3 spans 14 amino acids.

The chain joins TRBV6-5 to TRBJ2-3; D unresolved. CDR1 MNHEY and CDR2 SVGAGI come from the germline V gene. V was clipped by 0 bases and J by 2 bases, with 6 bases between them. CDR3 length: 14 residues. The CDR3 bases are TGTGCCAGCAGTTACTCGATCTACACAGATACGCAGTATTTT. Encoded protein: CASSYSIYTDTQYF.

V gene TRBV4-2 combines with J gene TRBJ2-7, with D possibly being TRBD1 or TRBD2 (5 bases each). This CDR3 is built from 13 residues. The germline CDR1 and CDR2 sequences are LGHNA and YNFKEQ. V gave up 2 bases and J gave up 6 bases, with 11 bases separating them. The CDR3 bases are TGTGCCAGCAGCCAATCTCCCGGGGCCGAGCAGTACTTC. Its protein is CASSQSPGAEQYF.

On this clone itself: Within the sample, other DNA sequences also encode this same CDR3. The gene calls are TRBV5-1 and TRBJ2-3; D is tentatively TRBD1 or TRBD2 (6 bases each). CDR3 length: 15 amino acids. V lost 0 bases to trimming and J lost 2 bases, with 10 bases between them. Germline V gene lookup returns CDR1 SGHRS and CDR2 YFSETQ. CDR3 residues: CASSLAGGFTDTQYF. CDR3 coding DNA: TGCGCCAGCAGCTTGGCCGGGGGCTTCACAGATACGCAGTATTTT.

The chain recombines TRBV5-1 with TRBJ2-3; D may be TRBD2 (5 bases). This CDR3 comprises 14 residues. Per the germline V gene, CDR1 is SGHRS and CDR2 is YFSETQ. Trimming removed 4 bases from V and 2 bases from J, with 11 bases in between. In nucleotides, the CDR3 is TGCGCCAGCAGCCCCCGGACTGACACAGATACGCAGTATTTT. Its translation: CASSPRTDTDTQYF.

The CDR3 loop is CASSLGRPGQTLYEQYF. CDR3 bases: TGTGCCAGCAGCTTAGGGCGACCGGGACAGACCCTATACGAGCAGTACTTC. The rearrangement links TRBV7-9 to TRBJ2-7; TRBD1 matches at 7 bases. In germline, CDR1 is SEHNR, CDR2 FQNEAQ (reference sequence). V shed 1 base and J 4 bases; nucleotides not matched to a gene: 13. The CDR3 consists of 17 residues.

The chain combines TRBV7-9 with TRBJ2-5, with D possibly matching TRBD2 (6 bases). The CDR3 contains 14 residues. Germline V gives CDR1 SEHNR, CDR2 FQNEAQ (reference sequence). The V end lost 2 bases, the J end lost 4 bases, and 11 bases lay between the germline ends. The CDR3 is CASSLWRGGETQYF. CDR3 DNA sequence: TGTGCCAGCAGCTTATGGAGGGGAGGAGAGACCCAGTACTTC.